Listed below are T cell receptor beta chains from one sample, sequenced in a study of blood T cell repertoires in COVID-19. Sequencing used immunoSEQ multiplex PCR; TCRdb keeps in-frame clones, though not all of them. In the table there are approximately 350,000 clones, around 80% of which are singletons. The sample taken for sequencing was peripheral blood. The receptor source for this set is a young man with active or convalescent COVID-19. The CDR3 runs from the conserved cysteine through the conserved F or W. Each record gives: V gene, J gene, D gene, clone size, CDR3 DNA, CDR3 protein. D genes are given only for firm matches. Only part of the rows carry a size: once, few, many, or a class if the clone is expanded.

TRBV2	TRBJ1-5	-	-	TGTGCCAGCAGTATGGTGGGGGGGAGCAATCAGCCCCAGCATTTT	CASSMVGGSNQPQHF
TRBV6-5	TRBJ2-3	-	few	TGTGCCAGCAGTTACACGGGATTCACAGATACGCAGTATTTT	CASSYTGFTDTQYF
TRBV11-2	TRBJ1-6	TRBD1	-	TGTGCCAGCACCTTTACGGGGCCCCGCCAGGGGGCCCCTAATTCACCCCTCCACTTT	CASTFTGPRQGAPNSPLHF
TRBV30	TRBJ1-4	-	once	TGTGCCTGGACCGTAACCCCAGGATCCTCAGAAAAACTGTTTTTT	CAWTVTPGSSEKLFF
TRBV6-1	TRBJ2-7	-	-	TGTGCCAGCAGTGAAGCGGGGGGGCAAGGGTCCTACGAGCAGTACTTC	CASSEAGGQGSYEQYF
TRBV7-8	TRBJ1-2	TRBD1	-	TGTGCCAGCAGCCCCCTCGTGGGACAGGGGGCTCGCTACTATGGCTACACCTTC	CASSPLVGQGARYYGYTF
TRBV7-9	TRBJ1-2	-	-	TGTGCCAGCAGCTTAGACGGCGGGGGCTATGGCTACACCTTC	CASSLDGGGYGYTF
TRBV18	TRBJ1-5	-	-	TGTGCCAGCAAACCGTCGGCGGGGGCGAATCAGCCCCAGCATTTT	CASKPSAGANQPQHF
TRBV27	TRBJ2-5	TRBD2	once	TGTGCCGCCGGCGGGGGGTCGTACCAAGAGACCCAGTACTTC	CAAGGGSYQETQYF
TRBV14	TRBJ2-2	TRBD2	few	TGTGCCAGCAGCTCCCACCGGTCAGGAGAGGCGGGAGACACCGGGGAGCTGTTTTTT	CASSSHRSGEAGDTGELFF